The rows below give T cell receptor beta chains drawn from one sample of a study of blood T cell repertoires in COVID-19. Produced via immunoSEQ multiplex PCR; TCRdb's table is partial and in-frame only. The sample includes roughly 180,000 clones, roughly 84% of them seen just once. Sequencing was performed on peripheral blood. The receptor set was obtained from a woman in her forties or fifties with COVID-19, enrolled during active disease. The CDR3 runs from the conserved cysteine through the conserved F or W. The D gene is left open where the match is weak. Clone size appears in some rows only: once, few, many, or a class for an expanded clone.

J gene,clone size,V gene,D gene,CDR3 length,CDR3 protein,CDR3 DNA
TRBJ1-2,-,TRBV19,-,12,CASSIGGGGYTF,TGTGCCAGTAGTATTGGGGGCGGTGGCTACACCTTC
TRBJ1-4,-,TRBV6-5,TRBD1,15,CASSGRGQANEKLFF,TGTGCCAGCAGCGGCAGGGGGCAGGCTAATGAAAAACTGTTTTTT
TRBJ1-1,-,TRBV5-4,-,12,CASSPKNTEAFF,TGTGCCAGCAGCCCCAAGAACACTGAAGCTTTCTTT
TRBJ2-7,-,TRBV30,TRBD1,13,CAWRTGASYEQYF,TGTGCCTGGAGGACAGGGGCCTCCTACGAGCAGTACTTC
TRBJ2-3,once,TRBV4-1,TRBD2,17,CASSQFASGGTTDTQYF,TGCGCCAGCAGCCAATTTGCCAGCGGGGGGACCACAGATACGCAGTATTTT
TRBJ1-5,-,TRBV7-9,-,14,CASSPRGAYQPQHF,TGTGCCAGCAGTCCACGGGGGGCTTATCAGCCCCAGCATTTT
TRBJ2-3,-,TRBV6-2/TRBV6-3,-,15,CASSYGHEGTDTQYF,TGTGCCAGCAGTTACGGTCATGAGGGTACAGATACGCAGTATTTT
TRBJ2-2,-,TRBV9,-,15,CASSPNREGPGELFF,TGTGCCAGCAGCCCGAACAGGGAGGGCCCCGGGGAGCTGTTTTTT
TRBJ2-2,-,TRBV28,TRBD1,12,CASTDRAGELFF,TGTGCCAGCACCGACAGGGCCGGGGAGCTGTTTTTT
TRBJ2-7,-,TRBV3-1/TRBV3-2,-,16,CASSQGEAVSSYEQYF,TGTGCCAGCAGCCAAGGGGAAGCGGTAAGCTCCTACGAGCAGTACTTC
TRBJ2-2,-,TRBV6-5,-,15,CASSYRWRNTGELFF,TGTGCCAGCAGTTATCGTTGGAGGAACACCGGGGAGCTGTTTTTT
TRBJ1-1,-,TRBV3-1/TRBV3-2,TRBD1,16,CASSQDLGGAGTEAFF,TGTGCCAGCAGCCAAGATTTAGGGGGCGCGGGCACTGAAGCTTTCTTT
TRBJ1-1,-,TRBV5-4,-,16,CASSSATGYMNTEAFF,TGTGCCAGCAGCTCAGCGACAGGATACATGAACACTGAAGCTTTCTTT
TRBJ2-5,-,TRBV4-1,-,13,CASSPWAQETQYF,TGCGCCAGCAGCCCATGGGCCCAAGAGACCCAGTACTTC
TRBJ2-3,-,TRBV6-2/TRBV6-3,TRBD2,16,CASSRLAGTPGDTQYF,TGTGCCAGCAGCCGACTAGCGGGGACGCCCGGAGATACGCAGTATTTT
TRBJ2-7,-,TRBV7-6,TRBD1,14,CASSLQGQGYEQYF,TGTGCCAGCAGCTTACAGGGACAGGGCTACGAGCAGTACTTC
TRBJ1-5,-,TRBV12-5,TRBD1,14,CASGRTGSNQPQHF,TGTGCTAGTGGCCGGACAGGGTCGAATCAGCCCCAGCATTTT
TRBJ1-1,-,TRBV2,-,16,CASSAPDIFLNTEAFF,TGTGCCAGCAGCGCCCCGGACATTTTCTTGAACACTGAAGCTTTCTTT
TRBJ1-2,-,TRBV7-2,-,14,CASSLGLGHDGYTF,TGTGCCAGCAGCTTAGGCCTAGGACATGATGGCTACACCTTC
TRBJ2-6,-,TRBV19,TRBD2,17,CASSREGVRSGANVLTF,TGTGCCAGTAGTAGGGAGGGTGTAAGGTCTGGGGCCAACGTCCTGACTTTC
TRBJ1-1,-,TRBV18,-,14,CASSPDSMNTEAFF,TGTGCCAGCTCACCCGACAGTATGAACACTGAAGCTTTCTTT
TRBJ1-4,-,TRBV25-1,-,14,CASSEGQPGEKLFF,TGTGCCAGCAGTGAAGGTCAGCCAGGGGAAAAACTGTTTTTT
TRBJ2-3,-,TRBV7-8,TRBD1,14,CASSRGQGADTQYF,TGTGCCAGCAGCCGAGGACAGGGGGCAGATACGCAGTATTTT
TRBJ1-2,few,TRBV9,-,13,CASSPRTVYGYTF,TGTGCCAGCAGCCCCCGAACAGTCTATGGCTACACCTTC
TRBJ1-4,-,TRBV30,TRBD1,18,CAWSGWGQDFSTNEKLFF,TGTGCCTGGAGTGGGTGGGGACAGGATTTCTCAACTAATGAAAAACTGTTTTTT
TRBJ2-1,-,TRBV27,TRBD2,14,CASSVVAGVYEQFF,TGTGCCAGCAGTGTGGTAGCGGGGGTCTATGAGCAGTTCTTC
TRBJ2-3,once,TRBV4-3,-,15,CASSQENREGDTQYF,TGCGCCAGCAGCCAAGAAAACAGGGAAGGAGATACGCAGTATTTT
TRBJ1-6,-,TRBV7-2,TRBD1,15,CASSFTGAVGSPLHF,TGTGCCAGCAGCTTTACAGGGGCAGTGGGGTCACCCCTCCACTTT
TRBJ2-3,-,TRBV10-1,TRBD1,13,CASRGQGSDTQYF,TGCGCCAGCAGGGGACAGGGATCAGATACGCAGTATTTT
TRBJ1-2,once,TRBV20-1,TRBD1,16,CSASSPTGGTNYGYTF,TGCAGTGCTAGTTCTCCCACAGGGGGCACTAACTATGGCTACACCTTC
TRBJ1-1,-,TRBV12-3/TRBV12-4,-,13,CASTWGGRKEAFF,TGTGCCAGCACCTGGGGCGGGAGAAAAGAAGCTTTCTTT
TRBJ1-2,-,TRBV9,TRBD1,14,CASSVGQESYGYTF,TGTGCCAGCAGCGTGGGACAGGAAAGCTATGGCTACACCTTC
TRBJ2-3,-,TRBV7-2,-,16,CASSFSPGLGTDTQYF,TGTGCCAGCAGCTTCAGCCCGGGACTTGGAACAGATACGCAGTATTTT
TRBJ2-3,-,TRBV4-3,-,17,CASSPPPSRPVTDTQYF,TGCGCCAGCAGCCCCCCACCTAGCAGGCCCGTCACAGATACGCAGTATTTT
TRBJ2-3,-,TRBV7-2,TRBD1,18,CASSPGQERFSSTDTQYF,TGTGCCAGCAGCCCGGGACAGGAAAGGTTCTCTAGCACAGATACGCAGTATTTT
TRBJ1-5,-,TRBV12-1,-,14,CASSFVRRDQPQHF,TGTGCCAGCAGCTTTGTACGCAGGGATCAGCCCCAGCATTTT
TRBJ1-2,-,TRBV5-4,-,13,CASGVGGYYGYTF,TGTGCCAGCGGGGTCGGGGGTTACTATGGCTACACCTTC
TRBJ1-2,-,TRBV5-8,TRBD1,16,CASSFSVGQGGYGYTF,TGTGCCAGCAGCTTTTCGGTGGGACAGGGGGGCTATGGCTACACCTTC
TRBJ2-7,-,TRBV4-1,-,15,CASSQEQVSSYEQYF,TGCGCCAGCAGCCAAGAACAGGTGAGCTCCTACGAGCAGTACTTC
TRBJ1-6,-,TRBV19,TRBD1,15,CASSIQGAYDSPLHF,TGTGCCAGTAGTATCCAGGGGGCTTACGATTCACCCCTCCACTTT
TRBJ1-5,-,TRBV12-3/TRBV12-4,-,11,CDRTFNQPQHF,TGTGACAGGACTTTCAATCAGCCCCAGCATTTT
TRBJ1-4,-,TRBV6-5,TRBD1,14,CASRQGATNEKLFF,TGTGCCAGCAGGCAGGGGGCAACTAATGAAAAACTGTTTTTT